This T cell receptor beta chain was observed in a study of vaccination effects on CD4 cells after COVID-19. On this clone: Its target is not known.

Germline CDR1 is SGHTA and CDR2 is FQGTGA. V lost 5 bases and J lost 2; bases outside the gene matches: 7. The CDR3 has 16 amino acids. Study results and caveats: Pronounced clonal contraction occurred in clones induced by infection and by vaccine late after vaccination.

Before any sequencing was done, the ViraFEST assay used viral peptide pools to expand antigen-specific CD4+ T cells. Culture lasted roughly 9 days before CD4+ T cell isolation. Infection dated between March and December 2020, before the Alpha, Beta and Delta variants reached the United States. TCRdb keeps only in-frame clones here, not all; method: immunoSEQ multiplex PCR. The repertoire includes more than 35,000 clones, approximately 70% of them detected once, and roughly 30% sits in the top ten. The source of this sequence is a human donor who had a prior SARS-CoV-2 infection. The source material was CD4+ T cells from PBMCs cultured with a peptide pool, sampled before COVID-19 vaccination. This sequence joins TRBV7-3 and TRBJ2-7, with 12 bases fitting TRBD2. The CDR3 DNA sequence: TGTGCCAGCAGCGCCAGACTAGCGGGGGAACCCTACGAGCAGTACTTC. This codes for CASSARLAGEPYEQYF.